A selection of T cell receptor beta chains follows, all from one sample in a study of OX40 agonist ivuxolimab in advanced cancers. The protocol was immunoSEQ multiplex PCR, while the TCRdb copy is restricted to in-frame clones and leaves out a portion. The sample carries around 31,000 clones, about 89% recorded once. Sequencing used CD4+ or CD8+ T cells sorted from blood, obtained in a trial of the OX40 agonist ivuxolimab. The receptor source for this set is an adult with an advanced solid tumor such as melanoma, head and neck, liver or kidney cancer. The CDR3 runs from the conserved cysteine through the conserved F or W. D genes are given only for firm matches. A clone size is listed for some rows: how often the clone was seen (once, few, many), or a class if it is expanded.

D | J | size | V | CDR3 | DNA
. | TRBJ2-1 | . | TRBV27 | CASSLIGSEQFF | TGTGCCAGCAGTTTAATCGGCAGTGAGCAGTTCTTC
. | TRBJ1-3 | . | TRBV9 | CASSPEGGTGNTIYF | TGTGCCAGCAGCCCAGAGGGAGGGACAGGAAACACCATATATTTT
. | TRBJ1-5 | once | TRBV5-6 | CASSFRSNQPQHF | TGTGCCAGCAGCTTCCGAAGCAATCAGCCCCAGCATTTT
. | TRBJ2-7 | once | TRBV5-1 | CASSWGVANGEQYF | TGCGCCAGCAGCTGGGGGGTAGCAAATGGCGAGCAGTACTTC
TRBD2 | TRBJ2-1 | . | TRBV27 | CASSHSGRKSYNEQFF | TGTGCCAGCAGCCATAGCGGGAGGAAGTCCTACAATGAGCAGTTCTTC
TRBD1 | TRBJ2-5 | . | TRBV2 | CASNVGQGRETQYF | TGTGCCAGCAATGTTGGACAGGGGAGGGAGACCCAGTACTTC
. | TRBJ2-7 | . | TRBV5-4 | CASSVGYEQYF | TGTGCCAGCAGCGTGGGATACGAGCAGTACTTC
. | TRBJ1-3 | . | TRBV19 | CASSHQGAGNTIYF | TGTGCCAGTTCACACCAGGGTGCTGGAAACACCATATATTTT
TRBD1 | TRBJ1-1 | . | TRBV7-2 | CASSPTGESTEAFF | TGTGCCAGCAGCCCGACAGGGGAAAGCACTGAAGCTTTCTTT
. | TRBJ2-5 | . | TRBV6-6 | CASNPGSETQYF | TGTGCCAGCAACCCCGGGTCAGAGACCCAGTACTTC
TRBD2 | TRBJ2-1 | . | TRBV28 | CASSLVGGRAYNEQFF | TGTGCCAGCAGTTTAGTCGGCGGGAGGGCCTACAATGAGCAGTTCTTC
TRBD2 | TRBJ2-2 | once | TRBV4-1 | CASSPLVASGGNTGELFF | TGCGCCAGCAGCCCTCTAGTGGCTAGCGGGGGGAACACCGGGGAGCTGTTTTTT
. | TRBJ1-2 | . | TRBV6-5 | CASSYGLNYGYTF | TGTGCCAGCAGTTACGGGCTGAATTATGGCTACACCTTC
TRBD2 | TRBJ2-1 | . | TRBV9 | CASSAFGEGSSYNEQFF | TGTGCCAGCAGCGCCTTCGGGGAGGGTAGCTCCTACAATGAGCAGTTCTTC
TRBD2 | TRBJ2-1 | . | TRBV9 | CASSVGGLAGSSYNEQFF | TGTGCCAGCAGCGTAGGGGGACTAGCGGGGAGCTCCTACAATGAGCAGTTCTTC
. | TRBJ2-1 | . | TRBV4-1 | CASSQERTWGNNEQFF | TGCGCCAGCAGCCAAGAGCGAACGTGGGGGAACAATGAGCAGTTCTTC
. | TRBJ1-1 | once | TRBV19 | CASSIGVTEAFF | TGTGCCAGTAGTATCGGAGTGACTGAAGCTTTCTTT
. | TRBJ2-3 | . | TRBV10-3 | CAIRGGPTDTQYF | TGTGCCATCAGGGGGGGTCCCACAGATACGCAGTATTTT
. | TRBJ1-1 | once | TRBV11-2 | CASSFWQGINTEAFF | TGTGCCAGCAGCTTTTGGCAGGGGATCAACACTGAAGCTTTCTTT
TRBD2 | TRBJ2-1 | . | TRBV10-3 | CAVFSGSSYNEQFF | TGTGCCGTCTTCAGCGGGAGCTCCTACAATGAGCAGTTCTTC
. | TRBJ1-1 | . | TRBV6-6 | CACLSTEAFF | TGTGCCTGTCTGAGCACTGAAGCTTTCTTT
. | TRBJ2-2 | . | TRBV11-2 | CASSLVPGVATGELFF | TGTGCCAGCAGCTTAGTTCCGGGAGTCGCCACCGGGGAGCTGTTTTTT
. | TRBJ2-7 | . | TRBV27 | CASSHGQTYEQYF | TGTGCCAGCAGTCACGGACAGACCTACGAGCAGTACTTC
. | TRBJ1-3 | . | TRBV5-5 | CASSLELGSGNTIYF | TGTGCCAGCAGCTTGGAACTTGGCTCTGGAAACACCATATATTTT
. | TRBJ2-5 | . | TRBV21-1 | CASSKGLAGSETQYF | TGTGCCAGCAGCAAAGGGTTAGCGGGATCAGAGACCCAGTACTTC
. | TRBJ1-1 | . | TRBV7-9 | CASSLGVLQAFF | TGTGCCAGCAGCTTAGGGGTCTTACAAGCTTTCTTT
TRBD1 | TRBJ2-7 | once | TRBV28 | CASTQGQVGYEQYF | TGTGCCAGCACTCAGGGACAGGTGGGCTACGAGCAGTACTTC
TRBD1 | TRBJ1-2 | . | TRBV9 | CASSVGTGDYGYTF | TGTGCCAGCAGCGTAGGGACAGGGGACTATGGCTACACCTTC
. | TRBJ2-3 | few | TRBV10-3 | CAIRKGPQGGTDTQYF | TGTGCCATCAGAAAGGGACCCCAAGGTGGAACAGATACGCAGTATTTT
TRBD2 | TRBJ2-7 | . | TRBV11-2 | CASSSAGGQSYEQYF | TGTGCCAGCAGCTCGGCGGGAGGGCAGTCCTACGAGCAGTACTTC
. | TRBJ2-1 | . | TRBV27 | CASSLRTGLCNEQFF | TGTGCCAGCAGTTTACGCACAGGGTTATGCAATGAGCAGTTCTTC
. | TRBJ1-1 | once | TRBV27 | CASSYGTRHTEAFF | TGTGCCAGCAGCTACGGGACCCGACACACTGAAGCTTTCTTT
. | TRBJ1-1 | . | TRBV14 | CASSLGTEAFF | TGTGCCAGCAGCCTGGGGACTGAAGCTTTCTTT
. | TRBJ2-3 | once | TRBV19 | CATSAGDTQYF | TGTGCCACTTCTGCGGGAGATACGCAGTATTTT
TRBD2 | TRBJ2-1 | . | TRBV6-5 | CASSYSAGGYNEQFF | TGTGCCAGCAGTTACTCAGCGGGGGGGTACAATGAGCAGTTCTTC
. | TRBJ2-7 | . | TRBV4-3 | CASMGAGEQYF | TGCGCCAGCATGGGGGCAGGGGAGCAGTACTTC
. | TRBJ1-1 | . | TRBV9 | CASSPRGGPRREAFF | TGTGCCAGCAGCCCCCGTGGGGGACCGAGAAGGGAAGCTTTCTTT
. | TRBJ1-2 | . | TRBV6-5 | CASSYSTGGYTF | TGTGCCAGCAGTTACTCGACAGGAGGCTACACCTTC
. | TRBJ1-3 | . | TRBV13 | CASSLSGNTIYF | TGTGCCAGCAGCTTATCTGGAAACACCATATATTTT
. | TRBJ2-7 | . | TRBV15 | CATSREGAGKSSYEQYF | TGTGCCACCAGCAGAGAAGGCGCAGGCAAAAGCTCCTACGAGCAGTACTTC
. | TRBJ2-1 | . | TRBV29-1 | CSVEDLTYNEQFF | TGCAGCGTTGAAGATTTAACCTACAATGAGCAGTTCTTC
. | TRBJ2-3 | . | TRBV4-1 | CASSQEVGNYMGTQYF | TGCGCCAGCAGCCAAGAGGTAGGGAACTATATGGGGACGCAGTATTTT
. | TRBJ2-7 | . | TRBV2 | CASSEKFRPQRGQYF | TGTGCCAGCAGTGAAAAGTTTCGCCCCCAGAGGGGTCAGTACTTC
. | TRBJ2-7 | . | TRBV9 | CASSVGGTASYEQYF | TGTGCCAGCAGCGTAGGCGGGACAGCCTCCTACGAGCAGTACTTC
. | TRBJ1-2 | . | TRBV15 | CATGAGDTNYGYTF | TGTGCCACCGGGGCAGGGGACACCAACTATGGCTACACCTTC
. | TRBJ2-3 | . | TRBV5-1 | CASSAGTRTDTQYF | TGCGCCAGCAGCGCGGGAACGCGCACAGATACGCAGTATTTT
. | TRBJ1-2 | once | TRBV28 | CASRPFRGGYGYTF | TGTGCCAGCAGACCCTTTCGGGGCGGCTATGGCTACACCTTC
. | TRBJ2-3 | . | TRBV5-6 | CASSHGLLGTDTQYF | TGTGCCAGCAGCCATGGTTTACTTGGGACAGATACGCAGTATTTT